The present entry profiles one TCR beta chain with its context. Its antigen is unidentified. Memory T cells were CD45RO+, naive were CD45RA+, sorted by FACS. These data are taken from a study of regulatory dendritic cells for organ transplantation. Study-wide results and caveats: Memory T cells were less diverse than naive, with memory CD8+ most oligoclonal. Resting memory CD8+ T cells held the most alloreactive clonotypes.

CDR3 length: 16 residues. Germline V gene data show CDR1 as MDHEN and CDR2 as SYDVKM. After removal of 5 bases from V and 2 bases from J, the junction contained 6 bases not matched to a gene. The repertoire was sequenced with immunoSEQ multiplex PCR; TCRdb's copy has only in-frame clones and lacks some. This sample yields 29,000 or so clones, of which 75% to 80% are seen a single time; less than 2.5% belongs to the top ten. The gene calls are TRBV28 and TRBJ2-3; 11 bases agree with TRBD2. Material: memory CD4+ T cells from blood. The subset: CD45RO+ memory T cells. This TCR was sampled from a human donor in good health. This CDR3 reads CASSTSSGGNTDTQYF. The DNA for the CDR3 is TGTGCCAGCAGTACCTCTAGCGGGGGGAACACAGATACGCAGTATTTT.